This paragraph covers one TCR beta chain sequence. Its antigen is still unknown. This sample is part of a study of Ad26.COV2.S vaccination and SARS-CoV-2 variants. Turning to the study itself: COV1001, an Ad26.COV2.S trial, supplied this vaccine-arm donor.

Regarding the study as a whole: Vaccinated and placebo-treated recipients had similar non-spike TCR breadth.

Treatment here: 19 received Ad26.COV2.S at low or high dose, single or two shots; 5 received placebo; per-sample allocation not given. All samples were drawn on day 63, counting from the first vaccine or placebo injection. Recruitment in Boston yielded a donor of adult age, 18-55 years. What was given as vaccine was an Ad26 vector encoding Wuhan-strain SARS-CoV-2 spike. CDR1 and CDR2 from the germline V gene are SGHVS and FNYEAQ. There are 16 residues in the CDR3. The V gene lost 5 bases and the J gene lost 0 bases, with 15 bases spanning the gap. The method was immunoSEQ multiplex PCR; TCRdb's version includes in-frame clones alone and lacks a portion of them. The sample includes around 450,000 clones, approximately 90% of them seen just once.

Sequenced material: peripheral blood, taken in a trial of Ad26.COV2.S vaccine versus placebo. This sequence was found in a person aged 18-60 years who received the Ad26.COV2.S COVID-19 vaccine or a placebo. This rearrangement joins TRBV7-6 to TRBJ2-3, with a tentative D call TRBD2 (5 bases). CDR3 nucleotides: TGTGCCAGCAGCCCCCCTCGGGGTGAGAGCACAGATACGCAGTATTTT. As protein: CASSPPRGESTDTQYF.